Listed here are 15 T cell receptor beta chains from one sample, sequenced in a study of graft-versus-host responses after intestinal transplantation. Sequencing was performed with immunoSEQ multiplex PCR; in TCRdb, only in-frame clones are kept and a portion is missing. The table has about 10,000 clones, under 80% seen once. The graft tissue was processed, and this released both intraepithelial and lamina propria lymphocytes. Sequencing was performed on ileum tissue, taken 23 days after intestinal transplant. All receptors come from a human patient who received an intestinal transplant, so some T cells may come from the graft donor.

This clone was detected only a few times. This chain uses TRBV7-9 with TRBJ1-2; D is unresolved. Deletions cut 7 bases from V and 6 bases from J, with 12 bases between. The CDR3 is 12 residues long. CDR1 SEHNR and CDR2 FQNEAQ come from the germline V gene (reference sequence). The CDR3 DNA follows: TGTGCCAGCACCTTGGGAGTTAATGGCTACACCTTC. Its protein product is CASTLGVNGYTF.

This chain connects TRBV6-5 to TRBJ2-7; no clear D. Germline lookup yields CDR1 MNHEY and CDR2 SVGAGI. The CDR3 has 11 amino acids. The V end lost 5 bases, the J end lost 6 bases, and 8 bases lay between the germline ends. CDR3 sequence (DNA): TGTGCCAGCAGTCCCCCCCCCGAGCAGTACTTC. Its translation: CASSPPPEQYF.

The rearrangement links TRBV7-9 to TRBJ2-7; TRBD2 is a possible D gene (5 bases). V lost 5 bases to trimming and J lost 2 bases, with 13 bases between them. The CDR3 contains 14 residues. From germline, CDR1 is SEHNR and CDR2 FQNEAQ (reference sequence). CDR3 amino acids: CASSPPGNTYEQYF. CDR3 DNA: TGTGCCAGCAGCCCTCCCGGGAATACCTACGAGCAGTACTTC. Complete variable domain (other parts from reference TRBV7-9 and TRBJ2-7): DTGVSQNPRHKITKRGQNVTFRCDPISEHNRLYWYRQTLGQGPEFLTYFQNEAQLEKSRLLSDRFSAERPKGSFSTLEIQRTEQGDSAMYLCASSPPGNTYEQYFGPGTRLTVT.

J is TRBJ2-5 and V is TRBV14; no clear D gene. Trimming left V 0 bases short and J 5 bases short, with 19 bases between. This CDR3 spans 17 amino acids. CDR1 and CDR2 from the germline V gene are SGHDN and FVKESK. The CDR3, as DNA: TGTGCCAGCAGCCAAGACCCGTTCTCCTGGGCTTGGGAGACCCAGTACTTC. Encoded protein: CASSQDPFSWAWETQYF.

This clone was counted only a few times. The chain joins TRBV7-6 to TRBJ1-2; D perhaps matches TRBD1 (5 bases). V was shortened by 5 bases and J by 6 bases, with 13 bases between the two germline ends. In germline, CDR1 is SGHVS, CDR2 FNYEAQ. The CDR3 covers 13 residues. CDR3 amino acids: CASSPGLGHGYTF. Here the CDR3 DNA reads TGTGCCAGCAGCCCGGGACTGGGCCATGGCTACACCTTC.

CDR3 DNA: TGTGCCAGCAGCGTAGACAGGGGAGCACCCCTCCACTTT. Translated, it gives CASSVDRGAPLHF. The chain recombines TRBV9 with TRBJ1-6; 7 bases line up with TRBD1. The CDR3 is made up of 13 amino acids. Germline CDR1 and CDR2: SGDLS and YYNGEE. V lost 0 bases and J lost 11; bases outside the gene matches: 2.

This chain uses TRBV4-1 with TRBJ1-6; D remains ambiguous. Trimming removed 0 bases at V and 0 bases at J, with 9 bases between. Germline V lookup: CDR1 MGHRA, CDR2 YSYEKL. The CDR3 is made up of 17 amino acids. CDR3: CASSQDEGSSYNSPLHF. CDR3 nucleotides: TGCGCCAGCAGCCAAGATGAGGGATCCTCCTATAATTCACCCCTCCACTTT.

The gene calls are TRBV9 and TRBJ2-3, with D possibly TRBD2 on 6 matching bases. V lost 0 bases, J lost 5 bases, and 7 bases lay in between. This CDR3 contains 13 residues. CDR1 is SGDLS, CDR2 YYNGEE, per germline. The CDR3 DNA reads TGTGCCAGCAGCGTAGCGGGAGAAGATACGCAGTATTTT. As protein: CASSVAGEDTQYF.

The V and J genes are TRBV6-5 and TRBJ1-2; tentative D call: TRBD1 (5 bases). In germline, CDR1 is MNHEY, CDR2 SVGAGI. CDR3 length: 14 residues. The V end lost 6 bases, the J end lost 1 base, and 12 bases lay between the germline ends. The CDR3 reads CASRMGLINYGYTF. As DNA, the CDR3 is TGTGCCAGCAGAATGGGACTGATTAACTATGGCTACACCTTC.

V and J are TRBV7-2 and TRBJ2-2; possible D gene TRBD2, 5 bases. The germline gives CDR1 SGHTA, CDR2 FQGNSA. With 5 bases removed from V and 5 bases from J, the gap between germline ends came to 9 bases. This CDR3 contains 13 residues. Here the CDR3 reads CASSELGTGELFF. The CDR3 DNA is TGTGCCAGCAGCGAACTAGGGACCGGGGAGCTGTTTTTT. Full variable domain (outside the CDR3, taken from reference TRBV7-2 and TRBJ2-2): GAGVSQSPSNKVTEKGKDVELRCDPISGHTALYWYRQSLGQGLEFLIYFQGNSAPDKSGLPSDRFSAERTGGSVSTLTIQRTQQEDSAVYLCASSELGTGELFFGEGSRLTVL.

The chain joins TRBV6-1 to TRBJ1-2; the D is unclear. With 3 bases removed from V and 4 bases from J, the gap between germline ends came to 15 bases. The CDR3 totals 15 residues. The germline V gene has CDR1 MNHNS and CDR2 SASEGT. The CDR3 protein is CASSDPRQSRYGYTF. CDR3 sequence (DNA): TGTGCCAGCAGTGATCCGCGGCAGTCGCGCTATGGCTACACCTTC.

The chain carries TRBV5-1 and TRBJ2-7, with unresolved D. V gave up 4 bases and J gave up 6 bases, with 14 bases separating them. Germline V gene lookup returns CDR1 SGHRS and CDR2 YFSETQ. The CDR3 totals 13 residues. CDR3 sequence (DNA): TGCGCCAGCAGCAATTTAGGCCCCTCCGAGCAGTACTTC. Translation: CASSNLGPSEQYF.

The chain links TRBV18 to TRBJ1-4; D is ambiguous. Trimming shortened V by 3 bases and J by 0 bases, and 5 bases separated the two germline ends. Germline loops: CDR1 KGHSH, CDR2 LQKENI. CDR3 length: 14 amino acids. The CDR3 protein is CASSPTTTNEKLFF. The CDR3 bases are TGTGCCAGCTCACCGACAACAACTAATGAAAAACTGTTTTTT. Variable domain in full (rest from reference TRBV18 and TRBJ1-4): NAGVMQNPRHLVRRRGQEARLRCSPMKGHSHVYWYRQLPEEGLKFMVYLQKENIIDESGMPKERFSAEFPKEGPSILRIQQVVRGDSAAYFCASSPTTTNEKLFFGSGTQLSVL.

The chain uses TRBV5-1 and TRBJ1-5; TRBD1 aligns across 9 bases. Trimming removed 4 bases from V and 5 bases from J; junction bases left unmatched: 4. Germline CDR1 is SGHRS and CDR2 is YFSETQ. CDR3 size: 14 residues. The CDR3 region is CASSGGQGDQPQHF. The CDR3 region has the DNA TGCGCCAGCAGCGGGGGACAGGGCGATCAGCCCCAGCATTTT. The full variable domain, in which reference TRBV5-1 and TRBJ1-5 provide the parts outside the CDR3, is KAGVTQTPRYLIKTRGQQVTLSCSPISGHRSVSWYQQTPGQGLQFLFEYFSETQRNKGNFPGRFSGRQFSNSRSEMNVSTLELGDSALYLCASSGGQGDQPQHFGDGTRLSIL.

The V gene is TRBV6-1, the J gene TRBJ1-2; D gene uncertain. Germline assignment: CDR1 MNHNS and CDR2 SASEGT. Trimming removed 2 bases at V and 2 bases at J, with 12 bases between. The CDR3 length is 15 residues. CDR3: CASSEWLTSNYGYTF. CDR3 DNA sequence: TGTGCCAGCAGTGAATGGCTTACCTCCAACTATGGCTACACCTTC.